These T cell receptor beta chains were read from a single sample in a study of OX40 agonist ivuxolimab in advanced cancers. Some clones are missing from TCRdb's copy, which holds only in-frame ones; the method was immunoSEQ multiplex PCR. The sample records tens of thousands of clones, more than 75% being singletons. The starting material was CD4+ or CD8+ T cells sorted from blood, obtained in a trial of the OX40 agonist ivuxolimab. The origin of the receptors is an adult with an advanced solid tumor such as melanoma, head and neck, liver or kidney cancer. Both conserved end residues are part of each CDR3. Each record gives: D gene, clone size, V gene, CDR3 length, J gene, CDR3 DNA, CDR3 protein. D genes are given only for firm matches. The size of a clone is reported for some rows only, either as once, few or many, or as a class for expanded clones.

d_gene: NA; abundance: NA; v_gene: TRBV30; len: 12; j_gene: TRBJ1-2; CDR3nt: TGTGCCTGGAGTGCGGCAATCGGGGGCTACACCTTC; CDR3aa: CAWSAAIGGYTF
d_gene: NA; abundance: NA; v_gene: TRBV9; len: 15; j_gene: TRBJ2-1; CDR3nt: TGTGCCAGCAGCGTAGTGGCGGGGGCTTACAATGAGCAGTTCTTC; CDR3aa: CASSVVAGAYNEQFF
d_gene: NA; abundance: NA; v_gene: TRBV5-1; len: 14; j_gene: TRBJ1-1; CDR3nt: TGCGCCAGCAGCTTGGGACAGTCGAACACTGAAGCTTTCTTT; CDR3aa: CASSLGQSNTEAFF
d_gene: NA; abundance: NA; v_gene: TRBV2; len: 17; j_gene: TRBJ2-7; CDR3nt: TGTGCCAGCAGTGAACCCTGGGACCGTGGAGGATCCTACGAGCAGTACTTC; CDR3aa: CASSEPWDRGGSYEQYF
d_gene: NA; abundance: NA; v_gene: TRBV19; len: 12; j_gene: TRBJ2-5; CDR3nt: TGTGCCAGTTCCAACGGACAGGAGACCCAGTACTTC; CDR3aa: CASSNGQETQYF
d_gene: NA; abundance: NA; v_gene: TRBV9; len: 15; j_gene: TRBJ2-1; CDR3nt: TGTGCCAGCAGCATTAGCGGAGCTACCTACAATGAGCAGTTCTTC; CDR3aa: CASSISGATYNEQFF
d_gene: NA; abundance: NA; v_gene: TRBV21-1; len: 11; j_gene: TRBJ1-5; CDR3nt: TGTGCCAGCAGCAGGCAATGGGCCCAGCATTTT; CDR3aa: CASSRQWAQHF
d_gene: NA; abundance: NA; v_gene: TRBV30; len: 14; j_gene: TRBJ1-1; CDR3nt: TGTGCCTGGAGTCTAGGCCTGAGGGGCACTGAAGCTTTCTTT; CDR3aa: CAWSLGLRGTEAFF
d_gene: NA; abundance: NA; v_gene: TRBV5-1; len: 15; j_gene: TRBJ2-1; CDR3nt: TGCGCCAGCAGCTTGGACAGGGGAGGGGGCAATGAGCAGTTCTTC; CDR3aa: CASSLDRGGGNEQFF
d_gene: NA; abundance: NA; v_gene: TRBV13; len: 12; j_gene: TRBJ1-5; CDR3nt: TGTGCCAGCAGCGAGGGGAATCAGCCCCAGCATTTT; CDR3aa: CASSEGNQPQHF
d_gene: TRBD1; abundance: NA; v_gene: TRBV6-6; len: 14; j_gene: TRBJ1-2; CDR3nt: TGTGCCAGCAGTCAGACAGGGGGCAGAAATGGCTACACCTTC; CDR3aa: CASSQTGGRNGYTF
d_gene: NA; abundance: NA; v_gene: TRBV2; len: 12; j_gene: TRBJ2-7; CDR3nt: TGTGCCAGCAGGGCGGGGAACCACGAGCAGTACTTC; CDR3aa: CASRAGNHEQYF
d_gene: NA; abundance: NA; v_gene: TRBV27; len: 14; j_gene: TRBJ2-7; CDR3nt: TGTGCCAGCAGTTTATCCGCAAGGCGGCACGAGCAGTACTTC; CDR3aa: CASSLSARRHEQYF
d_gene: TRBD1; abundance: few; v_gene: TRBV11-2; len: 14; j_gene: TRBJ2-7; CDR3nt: TGTGCCAGCAGCTTAGGAACAGGGGCCTACGAGCAGTACTTC; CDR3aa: CASSLGTGAYEQYF
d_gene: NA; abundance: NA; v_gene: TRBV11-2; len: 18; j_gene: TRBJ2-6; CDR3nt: TGTGCCAGCAGCTTGAGTACGGCCCAGTCAAGGGGGGCCAACGTCCTGACTTTC; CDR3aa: CASSLSTAQSRGANVLTF
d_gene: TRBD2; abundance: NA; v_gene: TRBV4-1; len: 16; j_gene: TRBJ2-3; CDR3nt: TGCGCCAGCAGCCAAGAGGATAGCGGGGGCACAGATACGCAGTATTTT; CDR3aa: CASSQEDSGGTDTQYF
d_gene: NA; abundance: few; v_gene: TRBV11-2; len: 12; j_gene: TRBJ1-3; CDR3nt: TGTGCCAGCAGCCCACAGAGAAACACCATATATTTT; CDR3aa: CASSPQRNTIYF
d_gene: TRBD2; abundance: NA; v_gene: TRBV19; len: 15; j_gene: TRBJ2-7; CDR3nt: TGTGCCAGTAGTCAACCGGGACTAGCGGGACACGAGCAGTACTTC; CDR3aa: CASSQPGLAGHEQYF
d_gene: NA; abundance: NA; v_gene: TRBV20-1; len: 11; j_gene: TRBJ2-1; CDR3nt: TGCAGTGCTAGATCCTACAATGAGCAGTTCTTC; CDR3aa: CSARSYNEQFF
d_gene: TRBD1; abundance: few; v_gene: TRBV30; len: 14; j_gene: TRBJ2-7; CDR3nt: TGTGCCTGGAGACGGGGGACAGGGGGCCGCGAGCAGTACTTC; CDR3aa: CAWRRGTGGREQYF
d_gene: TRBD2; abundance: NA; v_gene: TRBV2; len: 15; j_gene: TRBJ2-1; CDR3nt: TGTGCCAGCAGTGACAGCAGCGGGGTCGGGAATGAGCAGTTCTTC; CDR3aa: CASSDSSGVGNEQFF
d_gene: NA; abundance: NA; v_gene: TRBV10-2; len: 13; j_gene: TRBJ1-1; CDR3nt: TGCGCCAGCACCGGGCCAGCGGCCACTGAAGCTTTCTTT; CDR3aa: CASTGPAATEAFF
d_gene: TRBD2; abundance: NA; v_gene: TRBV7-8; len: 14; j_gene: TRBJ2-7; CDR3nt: TGTGCCAGCAGCTTCTGGACTAGCGGCTACGAGCAGTACTTC; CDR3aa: CASSFWTSGYEQYF
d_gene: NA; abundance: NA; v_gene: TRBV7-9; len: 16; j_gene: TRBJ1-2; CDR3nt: TGTGCCAGCAGCTTAGCGGAAACCGGGGACAACTATGGCTACACCTTC; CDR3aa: CASSLAETGDNYGYTF
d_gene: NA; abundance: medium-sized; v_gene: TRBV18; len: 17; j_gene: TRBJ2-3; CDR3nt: TGTGCCAGCTCACGAACCCCCCCGGGGGACCCTCAGGATACGCAGTATTTT; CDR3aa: CASSRTPPGDPQDTQYF
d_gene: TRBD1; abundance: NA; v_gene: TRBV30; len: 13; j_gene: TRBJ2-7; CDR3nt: TGTGCCTGGAGTGCCGGGACAGGGAACGAGCAGTACTTC; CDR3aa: CAWSAGTGNEQYF
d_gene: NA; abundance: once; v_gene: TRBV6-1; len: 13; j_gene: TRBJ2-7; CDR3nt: TGTGCCAGCAGTGACTACAGGATCGAAGAGCAGTACTTC; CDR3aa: CASSDYRIEEQYF
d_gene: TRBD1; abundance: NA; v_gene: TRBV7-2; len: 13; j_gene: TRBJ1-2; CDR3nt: TGTGCCAGCAGCTCGACAGGGGGTTATGGCTACACCTTC; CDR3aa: CASSSTGGYGYTF
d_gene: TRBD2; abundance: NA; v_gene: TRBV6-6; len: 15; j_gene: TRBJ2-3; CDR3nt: TGTGCCAGCAGTTACGGGGCGGGAGGAGCAGATACGCAGTATTTT; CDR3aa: CASSYGAGGADTQYF
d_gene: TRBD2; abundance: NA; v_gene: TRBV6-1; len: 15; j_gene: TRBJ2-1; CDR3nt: TGTGCCAGCAGTGAATGGTCTAGCGGGGTGAATGAGCAGTTCTTC; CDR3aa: CASSEWSSGVNEQFF
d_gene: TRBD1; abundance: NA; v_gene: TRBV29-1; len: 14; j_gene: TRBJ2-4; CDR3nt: TGCAGCGTCAGCCGGGAACAGGGGGCGAACATTCAGTACTTC; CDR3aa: CSVSREQGANIQYF
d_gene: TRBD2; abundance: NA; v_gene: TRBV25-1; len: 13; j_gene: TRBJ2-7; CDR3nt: TGTGCCAGCAGTGAGCGCGGGAGGTACGAGCAGTACTTC; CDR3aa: CASSERGRYEQYF
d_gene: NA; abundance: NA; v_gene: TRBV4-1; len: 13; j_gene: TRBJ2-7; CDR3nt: TGCGCCAGCAGCCTCTCCACGTCCTACGAGCAGTACTTC; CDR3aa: CASSLSTSYEQYF
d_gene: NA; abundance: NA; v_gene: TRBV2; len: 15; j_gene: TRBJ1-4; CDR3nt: TGTGCCAGCAGTGAAGTTGCACAACCTAATGAAAAACTGTTTTTT; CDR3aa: CASSEVAQPNEKLFF
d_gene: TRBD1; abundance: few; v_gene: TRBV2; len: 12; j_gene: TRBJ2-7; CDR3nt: TGTGCCAGCACCGGACAGGGGAACGAGCAGTACTTC; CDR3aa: CASTGQGNEQYF
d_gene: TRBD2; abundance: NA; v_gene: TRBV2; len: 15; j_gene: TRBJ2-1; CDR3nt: TGTGCCAGCAGTGAAGGACTAGCGGCATACAATGAGCAGTTCTTC; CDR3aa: CASSEGLAAYNEQFF
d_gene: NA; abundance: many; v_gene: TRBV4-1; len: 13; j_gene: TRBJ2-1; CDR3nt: TGCGCCAGCAGCCAAGTAAGGGGCAATGAGCAGTTCTTC; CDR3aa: CASSQVRGNEQFF
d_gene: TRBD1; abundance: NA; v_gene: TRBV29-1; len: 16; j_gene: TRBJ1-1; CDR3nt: TGCAGCGTAGCCCTGGGACAGGGGGGTTTCGACACTGAAGCTTTCTTT; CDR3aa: CSVALGQGGFDTEAFF
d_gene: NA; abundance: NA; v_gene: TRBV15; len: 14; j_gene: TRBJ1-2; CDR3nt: TGTGCCACCTCGGTCCACGGTGCTAACTATGGCTACACCTTC; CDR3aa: CATSVHGANYGYTF
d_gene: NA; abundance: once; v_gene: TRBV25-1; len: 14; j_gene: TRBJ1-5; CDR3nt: TGTGCCAGCAGTGGAGAGGGGGAACTAGCGCCCCAGCATTTT; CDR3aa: CASSGEGELAPQHF
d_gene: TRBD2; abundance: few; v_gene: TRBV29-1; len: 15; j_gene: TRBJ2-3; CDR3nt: TGCAGCGTTGGGGGAGCGGGGTTAAGCACAGATACGCAGTATTTT; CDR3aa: CSVGGAGLSTDTQYF
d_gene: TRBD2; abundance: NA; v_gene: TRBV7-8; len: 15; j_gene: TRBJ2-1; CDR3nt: TGTGCCAGCAGCTTTGAGCCTAGCGGGAGTAATGAGCAGTTCTTC; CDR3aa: CASSFEPSGSNEQFF
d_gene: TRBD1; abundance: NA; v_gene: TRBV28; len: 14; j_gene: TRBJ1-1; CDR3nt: TGTGCCAGCAGTCTGGGACAGGTGAACACTGAAGCTTTCTTT; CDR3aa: CASSLGQVNTEAFF
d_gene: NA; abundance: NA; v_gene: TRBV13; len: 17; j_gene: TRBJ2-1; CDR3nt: TGTGCCAGCAGCTCCTACAAGGAGGGGCTAGCGTCGGATGAGCAGTTCTTC; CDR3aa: CASSSYKEGLASDEQFF
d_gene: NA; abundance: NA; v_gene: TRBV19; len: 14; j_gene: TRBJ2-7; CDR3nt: TGTGCCAGTAGTATGGGACTGGGACCCTACGAGCAGTACTTC; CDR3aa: CASSMGLGPYEQYF
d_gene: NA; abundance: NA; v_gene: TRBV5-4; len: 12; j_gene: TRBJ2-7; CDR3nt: TGTGCCAGCAGCGACACGTTTCGCGAGCAGTACTTC; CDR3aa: CASSDTFREQYF
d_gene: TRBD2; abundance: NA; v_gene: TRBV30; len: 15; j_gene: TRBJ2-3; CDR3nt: TGTGCCTGGAGTCCCCTAGCGGGAGTTGGAGATACGCAGTATTTT; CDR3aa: CAWSPLAGVGDTQYF
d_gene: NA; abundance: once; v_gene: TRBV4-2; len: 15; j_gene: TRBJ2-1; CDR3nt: TGTGCCAGCAGCCAAGACCGGGATTCACCGCATGAGCAGTTCTTC; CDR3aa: CASSQDRDSPHEQFF
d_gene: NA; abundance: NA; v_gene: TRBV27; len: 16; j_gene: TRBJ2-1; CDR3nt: TGTGCCAGCAGTTTTCGGGGCCCCACTGGGATCAATGAGCAGTTCTTC; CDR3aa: CASSFRGPTGINEQFF
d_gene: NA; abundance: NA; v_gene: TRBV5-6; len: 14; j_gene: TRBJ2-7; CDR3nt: TGTGCCAGCAGCTTGGTTGGGACCTCCTACGAGCAGTACTTC; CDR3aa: CASSLVGTSYEQYF
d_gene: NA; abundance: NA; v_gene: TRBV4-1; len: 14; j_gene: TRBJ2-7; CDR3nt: TGCGCCAGCAGCCAAGAAACACCCTACGATGAGCAGTACTTC; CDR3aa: CASSQETPYDEQYF
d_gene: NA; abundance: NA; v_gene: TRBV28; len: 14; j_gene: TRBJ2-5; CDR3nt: TGTGCCAGCTTAAGCGTTAGCGATTTAGAGACCCAGTACTTC; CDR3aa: CASLSVSDLETQYF